The rows below give T cell receptor beta chains drawn from one sample of a study of cytomegalovirus exposure and HLA in healthy donors. Sequencing used immunoSEQ multiplex PCR; TCRdb keeps in-frame clones, though not all of them. The sample shows 150,000 to 200,000 clones, 79% of them seen only once. Sequenced input: PBMCs. The receptors were gathered from a woman between 45 and 65 years old in good health and CMV-seronegative. The conserved cysteine and the conserved F or W are not part of the CDR3 here. The order of the fields is V gene, clone size, CDR3 length, J gene, CDR3 protein. Not every row has a clone size; where given, it reads once, few, many or a size class.

>TRBV7-9|-|14|TRBJ1-2
ASSAAMGESNYGYT
>TRBV10-1|-|14|TRBJ2-3
ASSEPRGTGIDTQY
>TRBV6-1|-|10|TRBJ1-2
ASSGSLYGYT
>TRBV4-3|-|12|TRBJ1-1
ASSQDYRDTEAF
>TRBV4-3|-|14|TRBJ1-1
ASSLTERQGNTEAF
>TRBV2|-|12|TRBJ1-3
ASSERQSRDTIY
>TRBV6-6|-|13|TRBJ1-5
ASSHWTGANQPQH
>TRBV7-9|-|13|TRBJ1-1
SSSLYRGGSSEAF
>TRBV28|-|13|TRBJ2-4
ASRTQGTGKNIQY
>TRBV5-5|-|14|TRBJ1-2
ASSWRPGDPNYGYT
>TRBV28|-|12|TRBJ1-2
ASRRGQGVYGYT
>TRBV9|-|12|TRBJ1-4
ASSVDEANEKLF
>TRBV6-6|-|13|TRBJ2-7
ASSYSGALDYEQY
>TRBV7-6|-|11|TRBJ2-4
ASSLNSKHIQY
>TRBV7-9|-|8|TRBJ1-2
SSSPTERT
>TRBV7-2|-|17|TRBJ2-1
ASRYYVPVGDSRYNEQF
>TRBV29-1|-|11|TRBJ1-1
SVERRLNTEAF
>TRBV19|-|14|TRBJ2-3
ASSLRQGLSTDTQY
>TRBV15|few|13|TRBJ1-4
ATSRGGGTLEKLF
>TRBV6-5|-|11|TRBJ1-1
ASSKTGNTEAF
>TRBV6-1|-|11|TRBJ1-2
ASSDGGQGGLT
>TRBV10-3|-|11|TRBJ1-3
AIYGGYGNTIY
>TRBV27|-|12|TRBJ2-1
ASSSGTRVGEQF
>TRBV7-2|-|14|TRBJ2-3
ASSLVQGSSTDTQY
>TRBV4-3|-|12|-
ASSQVNFPYEQY
>TRBV7-3|-|13|TRBJ2-5
ASSLSGRELETQY
>TRBV5-1|-|13|TRBJ1-2
ASRQGELANYGYT
>TRBV18|-|14|TRBJ2-5
ASSPQVTSSQETQY
>TRBV7-8|-|10|TRBJ2-1
ASSAQPNEQF
>TRBV9|few|13|TRBJ2-5
ASSVAKQGAQTQY
>TRBV25-1|-|12|TRBJ1-1
ASSRLPGDTEAF
>TRBV28|-|13|TRBJ1-2
ASSSGTGLNYGYT
>TRBV2|-|11|TRBJ1-2
ASSERQGNGYT
>TRBV7-2|-|14|TRBJ1-5
ASSLDTGTGNQPQH
>TRBV28|-|13|TRBJ1-2
ASRPIQGSGYGYT
>TRBV7-6|-|13|TRBJ2-7
ASSTGQGVSYEQY
>TRBV5-1|-|12|TRBJ2-1
ASTRESLYNEQF